The entry below gives a single T cell receptor beta chain sequence along with its context. Trimming at V came to 4 bases and at J to 8 bases, leaving 4 bases not matched to a gene. The CDR3 has 14 amino acids. Germline CDR1 is SGDLS and CDR2 is YYNGEE. These data originate in a study of blood T cell repertoires in COVID-19. Overall study: Sites across the United States, Italy and Spain contributed samples from acute and convalescent COVID-19. The cDNA or gDNA used as material had been derived from T cells, B-cell-depleted T cells, or PBMCs.

Per the authors' pipeline: Amplification of reference gene primers provided the estimated nucleated cell counts. TCRdb's table, derived via immunoSEQ multiplex PCR, lists solely in-frame clones and lacks some. V, J and clone size are taken as reported in that table, and D and trimming were inferred from the DNA itself. This sample has fewer than 50,000 clones, with approximately 71% found just once. The receptor's source is an elderly man with acute or convalescent COVID-19. The genes are TRBV9 and TRBJ1-6, with TRBD1 matching 9 bases. Sequenced: peripheral blood. The CDR3 DNA reads TGTGCCAGCAGCCGAGGACAGGGGTATTCACCCCTCCACTTT. Its protein product is CASSRGQGYSPLHF.